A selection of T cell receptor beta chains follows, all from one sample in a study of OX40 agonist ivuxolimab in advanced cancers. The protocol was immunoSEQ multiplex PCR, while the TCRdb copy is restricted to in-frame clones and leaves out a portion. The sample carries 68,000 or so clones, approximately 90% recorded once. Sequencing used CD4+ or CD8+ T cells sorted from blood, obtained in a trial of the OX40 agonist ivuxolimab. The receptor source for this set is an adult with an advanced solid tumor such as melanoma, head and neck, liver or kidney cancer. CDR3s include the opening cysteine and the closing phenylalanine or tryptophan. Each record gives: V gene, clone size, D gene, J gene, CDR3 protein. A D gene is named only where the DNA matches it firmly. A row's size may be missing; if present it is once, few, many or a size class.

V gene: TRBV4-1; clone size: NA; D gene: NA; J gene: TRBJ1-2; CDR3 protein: CASSIIANYGYTF
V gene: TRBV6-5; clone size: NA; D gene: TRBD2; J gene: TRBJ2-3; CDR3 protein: CASSIAGASTDTQYF
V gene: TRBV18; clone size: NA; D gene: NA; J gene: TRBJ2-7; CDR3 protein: CASSPGTRRDEQYF
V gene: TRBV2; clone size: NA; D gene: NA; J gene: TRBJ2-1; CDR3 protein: CASTPSLTYNEQFF
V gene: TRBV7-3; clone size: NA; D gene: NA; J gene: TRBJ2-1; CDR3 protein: CASSPASYTNEQFF
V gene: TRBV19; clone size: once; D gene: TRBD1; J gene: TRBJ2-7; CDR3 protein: CASSIGGTGVWGFYEQYF
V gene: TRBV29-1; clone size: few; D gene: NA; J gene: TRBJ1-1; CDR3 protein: CSGLQLNTEAFF
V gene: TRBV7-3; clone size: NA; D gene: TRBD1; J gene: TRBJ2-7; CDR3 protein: CASSPAGTGDEQYF
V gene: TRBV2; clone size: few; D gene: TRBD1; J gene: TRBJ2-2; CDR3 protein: CASSETGSPGELFF
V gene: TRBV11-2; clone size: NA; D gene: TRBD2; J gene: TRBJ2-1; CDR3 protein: CASSLDVEGGPRSGEQFF
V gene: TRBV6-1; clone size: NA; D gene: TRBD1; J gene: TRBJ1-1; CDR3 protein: CASSLTGEREAFF
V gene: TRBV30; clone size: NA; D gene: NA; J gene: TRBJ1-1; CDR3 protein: CAWSKDTEAFF
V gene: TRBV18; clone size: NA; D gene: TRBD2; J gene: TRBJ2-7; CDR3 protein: CASSPPSSGGSGNEQYF
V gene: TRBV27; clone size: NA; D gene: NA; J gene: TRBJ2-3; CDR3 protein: CASRPTRTVPDTQYF
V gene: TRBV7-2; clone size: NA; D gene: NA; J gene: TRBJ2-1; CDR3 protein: CASSLAGREQFF
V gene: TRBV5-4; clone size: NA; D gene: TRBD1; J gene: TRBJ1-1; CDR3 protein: CASSPTGSNTEAFF
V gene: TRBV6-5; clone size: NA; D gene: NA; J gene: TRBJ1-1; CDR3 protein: CASVLMPHEAFF
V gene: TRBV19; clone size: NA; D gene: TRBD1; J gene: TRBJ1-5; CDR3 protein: CASPQGMGNQPQHF
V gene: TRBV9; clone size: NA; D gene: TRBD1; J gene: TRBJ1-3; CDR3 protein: CASAIGQGAAGNTIYF
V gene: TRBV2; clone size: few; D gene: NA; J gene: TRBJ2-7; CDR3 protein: CASSVATGRLLILDEQYF
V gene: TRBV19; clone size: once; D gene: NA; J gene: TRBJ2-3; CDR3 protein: CASSNRESGIDTQYF
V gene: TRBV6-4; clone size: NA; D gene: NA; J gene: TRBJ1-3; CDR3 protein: CAVLVRSGNTIYF
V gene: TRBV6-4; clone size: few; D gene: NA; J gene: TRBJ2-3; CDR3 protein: CASSEGSTDTQYF
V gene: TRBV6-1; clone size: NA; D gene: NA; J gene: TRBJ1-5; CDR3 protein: CASRKDQYQQPQHF
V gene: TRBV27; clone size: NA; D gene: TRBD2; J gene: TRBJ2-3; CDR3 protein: CASSLAGGRGLGTDTQYF
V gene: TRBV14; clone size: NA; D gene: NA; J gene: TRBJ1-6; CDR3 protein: CASSLRSYNSPLHF
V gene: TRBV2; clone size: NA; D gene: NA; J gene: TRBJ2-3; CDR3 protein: CASSGPLARSRRRTDTQYF
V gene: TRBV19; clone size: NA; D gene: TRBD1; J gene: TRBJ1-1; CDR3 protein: CASSSGQESFF
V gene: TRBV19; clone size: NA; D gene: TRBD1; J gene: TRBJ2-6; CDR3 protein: CASAQETGTGANVLTF
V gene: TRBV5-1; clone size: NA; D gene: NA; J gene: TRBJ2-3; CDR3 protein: CASSLDWADTQYF
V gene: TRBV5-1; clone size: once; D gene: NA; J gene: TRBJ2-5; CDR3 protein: CASSLSRAYQETQYF
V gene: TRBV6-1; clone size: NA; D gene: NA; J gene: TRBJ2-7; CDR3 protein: CASTTKYEQYF
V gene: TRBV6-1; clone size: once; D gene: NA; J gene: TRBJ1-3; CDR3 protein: CASMAVSSGNTIYF
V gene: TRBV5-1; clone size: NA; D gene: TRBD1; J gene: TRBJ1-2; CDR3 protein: CASSSGQGWDGYTF
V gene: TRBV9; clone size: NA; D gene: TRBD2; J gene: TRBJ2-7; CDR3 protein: CASSAGLANSYEQYF
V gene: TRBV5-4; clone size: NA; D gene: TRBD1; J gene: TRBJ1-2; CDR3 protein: CASSQPRGADYGYTF
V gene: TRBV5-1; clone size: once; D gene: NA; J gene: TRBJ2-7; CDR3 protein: CASSFGVSAEQYF
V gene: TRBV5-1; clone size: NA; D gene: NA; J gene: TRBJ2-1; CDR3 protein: CASSFGGLSYNEQFF
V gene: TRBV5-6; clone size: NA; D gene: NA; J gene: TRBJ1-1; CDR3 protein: CASSLRGARTEAFF
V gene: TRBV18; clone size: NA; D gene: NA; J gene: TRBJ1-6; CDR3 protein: CASSPPSNLHF
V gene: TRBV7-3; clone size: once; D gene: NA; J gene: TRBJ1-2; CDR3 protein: CASSLGQGFGYTF
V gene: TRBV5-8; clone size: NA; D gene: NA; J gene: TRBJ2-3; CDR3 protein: CASSLAGTDTQYF
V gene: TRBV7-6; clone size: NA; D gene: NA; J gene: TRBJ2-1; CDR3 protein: CASSLGLGADEQFF
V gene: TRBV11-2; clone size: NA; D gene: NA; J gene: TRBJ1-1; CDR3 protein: CASSLVRANTEAFF
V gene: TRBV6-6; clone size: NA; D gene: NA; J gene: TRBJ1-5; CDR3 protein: CASSNGRNNQPQHF
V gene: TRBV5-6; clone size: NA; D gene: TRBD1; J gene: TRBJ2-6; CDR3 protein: CASTTGGTLVGANVLTF
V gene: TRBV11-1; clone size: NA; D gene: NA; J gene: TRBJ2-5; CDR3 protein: CASSLATGSQETQYF
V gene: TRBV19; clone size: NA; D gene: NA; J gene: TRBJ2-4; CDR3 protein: CASSIVGREVGYPAKNIQYF
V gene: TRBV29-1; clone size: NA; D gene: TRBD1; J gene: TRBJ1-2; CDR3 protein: CSVEEGGGTARADGYTF
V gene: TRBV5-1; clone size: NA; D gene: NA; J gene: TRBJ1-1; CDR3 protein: CASRSTTMNTEAFF